This T cell receptor beta chain was retrieved from a study of early T cells in non-severe SARS-CoV-2 infection. TCRdb re-called the 5' RACE reads with MiXCR, one entry per CDR3 protein. Here the sample spans around 37,000 distinct CDR3 sequences, nearly 10% being singletons. This clonotype was counted at least ten times. The antigen remains undetermined. Study conclusions and caveats: Matching results from VDJdb favored anti-spike CD8 responses, leaving private and CD4 specificities undetected.

This CDR3 comprises 14 residues. Trimming took off 4 bases at V and 0 bases at J, with 9 bases between the two ends. Germline CDR1 and CDR2: MGHRA and YSYEKL. This receptor was identified in an adult who was a healthcare worker with PCR-confirmed SARS-CoV-2 infection or an uninfected control (not recorded which). The chain has TRBV4-1 and TRBJ2-5; D gene uncertain. Source material: whole blood. This CDR3 reads CASSRQEYQETQYF. The CDR3 DNA reads as TGCGCCAGCAGCCGTCAGGAGTACCAAGAGACCCAGTACTTC.